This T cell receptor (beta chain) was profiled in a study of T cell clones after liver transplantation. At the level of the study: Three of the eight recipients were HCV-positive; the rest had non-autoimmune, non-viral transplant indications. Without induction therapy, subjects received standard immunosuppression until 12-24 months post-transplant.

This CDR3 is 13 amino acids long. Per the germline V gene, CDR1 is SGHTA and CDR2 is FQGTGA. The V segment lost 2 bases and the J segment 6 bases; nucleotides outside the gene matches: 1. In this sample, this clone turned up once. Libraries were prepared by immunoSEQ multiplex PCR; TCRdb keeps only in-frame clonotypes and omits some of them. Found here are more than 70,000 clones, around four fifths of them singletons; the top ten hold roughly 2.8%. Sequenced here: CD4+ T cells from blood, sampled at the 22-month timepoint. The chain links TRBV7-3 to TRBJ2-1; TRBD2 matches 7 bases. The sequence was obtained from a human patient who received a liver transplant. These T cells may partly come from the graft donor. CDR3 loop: CASSLPSGNEQFF. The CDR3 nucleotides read TGTGCCAGCAGCTTACCTAGCGGCAATGAGCAGTTCTTC.